A selection of T cell receptor beta chains follows, all from one sample in a study of blood T cell repertoires in COVID-19. Data came from immunoSEQ multiplex PCR; TCRdb stores just in-frame clones and leaves some out. This table holds 340,000 or so clones, about 86% found once. Sequences were obtained from PBMCs or T cells enriched from blood (not recorded which). The receptors come from a woman aged 40 to 50 with acute COVID-19. Both conserved end residues are part of each CDR3. The D gene is left open where the match is weak. The size field is filled for only some rows; it gives once, few, many or a size class.

J gene,clone size,V gene,D gene,CDR3 protein,CDR3 DNA
TRBJ1-1,.,TRBV11-1,TRBD1,CASSLATGQEAFF,TGTGCCAGCAGCTTAGCGACGGGACAGGAAGCTTTCTTT
TRBJ1-2,.,TRBV4-2,TRBD1,CASSQAYGTGDGYTF,TGTGCCAGCAGCCAAGCTTATGGGACAGGTGATGGCTACACCTTC
TRBJ2-1,.,TRBV28,.,CATATGSSFYNEQFF,TGTGCCACCGCAACAGGGTCGAGTTTTTACAATGAGCAGTTCTTC
TRBJ1-1,once,TRBV28,.,CASSLYTEAFF,TGTGCCAGCAGTCTTTACACTGAAGCTTTCTTT
TRBJ2-2,.,TRBV7-2,.,CASSLGQGGTGELFF,TGTGCCAGCAGCTTAGGACAGGGAGGCACCGGGGAGCTGTTTTTT
TRBJ1-5,.,TRBV10-3,.,CAISPAGNQPQHF,TGTGCCATCAGTCCTGCGGGTAACCAGCCCCAGCATTTT
TRBJ2-7,few,TRBV19,.,CASRGGQSHSYEQYF,TGTGCCAGTAGGGGGGGACAGTCCCACTCCTACGAGCAGTACTTC
TRBJ1-3,.,TRBV4-3,.,CASSQDTYSGNTIYF,TGCGCCAGCAGCCAAGACACCTACTCTGGAAACACCATATATTTT
TRBJ2-7,.,TRBV5-1,.,CASRKTGHYEQYF,TGCGCCAGCAGAAAAACCGGACACTACGAGCAGTACTTC
TRBJ2-1,.,TRBV7-8,TRBD2,CASSLGRGGINEQFF,TGTGCCAGCAGCTTAGGGCGGGGAGGGATAAATGAGCAGTTCTTC
TRBJ1-5,.,TRBV15,TRBD1,CATRDRYNQPQHF,TGTGCCACCCGGGACAGGTACAATCAGCCCCAGCATTTT
TRBJ2-1,.,TRBV27,.,CASPGVVWGEQFF,TGTGCCAGCCCGGGAGTGGTTTGGGGTGAGCAGTTCTTC
TRBJ1-3,.,TRBV7-9,.,CANRSAFSGNTIYF,TGTGCCAACCGCTCAGCCTTCTCTGGAAACACCATATATTTT
TRBJ2-2,.,TRBV11-2,.,CASSRAGANTGELFF,TGTGCCAGCAGCCGGGCAGGGGCGAACACCGGGGAGCTGTTTTTT
TRBJ2-3,.,TRBV4-1,.,CASSQTTFPSTDTQYF,TGCGCCAGCAGCCAAACTACTTTTCCTAGCACAGATACGCAGTATTTT
TRBJ2-5,.,TRBV19,.,CASNYRVGETQYF,TGTGCCAGTAACTACAGGGTTGGGGAGACCCAGTACTTC
TRBJ2-5,.,TRBV5-1,.,CASSLLLGHNQETQYF,TGCGCCAGCAGCTTGTTGTTGGGACACAACCAAGAGACCCAGTACTTC
TRBJ1-2,.,TRBV3-1/TRBV3-2,TRBD1,CASSLRTGEGYTF,TGTGCCAGCAGCCTTCGGACAGGGGAGGGCTACACCTTC
TRBJ2-5,.,TRBV19,.,CASSIDWGDETQYF,TGTGCCAGTAGTATAGATTGGGGGGACGAGACCCAGTACTTC
TRBJ2-7,.,TRBV19,TRBD1,CATKAPTGYEQYF,TGTGCGACAAAAGCCCCGACAGGGTACGAGCAGTACTTC
TRBJ2-7,.,TRBV28,.,CASNDLGVLAYEQYF,TGTGCCAGCAACGACCTCGGGGTACTAGCCTACGAGCAGTACTTC
TRBJ2-3,.,TRBV3-1/TRBV3-2,TRBD1,CASSQSGGQGARRQYF,TGTGCCAGCAGCCAATCCGGAGGACAGGGGGCCCGCAGGCAGTATTTT
TRBJ2-1,.,TRBV7-2,TRBD2,CASSLVPAGGLYNEQFF,TGTGCCAGCAGCTTAGTTCCGGCGGGGGGACTGTACAATGAGCAGTTCTTC
TRBJ1-1,few,TRBV19,.,CASSDRNTEAFF,TGTGCCAGTAGCGACAGGAACACTGAAGCTTTCTTT
TRBJ1-3,.,TRBV7-6,.,CASSFLEDSYGNTIYF,TGTGCCAGCAGCTTTTTGGAGGACAGTTACGGAAACACCATATATTTT
TRBJ2-3,once,TRBV18,TRBD2,CASSPGLAADTQYF,TGTGCCAGCTCACCGGGACTAGCAGCAGATACGCAGTATTTT
TRBJ2-1,.,TRBV24-1,TRBD2,CATSPGDSGRWNEQFF,TGTGCCACCAGCCCGGGAGACAGCGGGAGGTGGAATGAGCAGTTCTTC
TRBJ2-1,.,TRBV28,.,CASSPRRGENLHEQFF,TGTGCCAGCAGTCCCCGCCGTGGGGAGAATTTGCATGAGCAGTTCTTC
TRBJ1-1,.,TRBV6-2/TRBV6-3,.,CASSFSDGRGEAFF,TGTGCCAGCAGTTTTTCCGACGGAAGAGGTGAAGCTTTCTTT
TRBJ1-5,once,TRBV4-1,.,CASSQEPPFQGQSFANQPQHF,TGCGCCAGCAGCCAAGAGCCTCCGTTCCAAGGACAGAGTTTTGCCAATCAGCCCCAGCATTTT
TRBJ2-7,.,TRBV2,.,CASTLGQGGSYEQYF,TGTGCCAGCACCTTGGGGCAGGGGGGTTCCTACGAGCAGTACTTC
TRBJ1-6,.,TRBV18,TRBD1,CASSPERGPSYNSPLHF,TGTGCCAGCTCACCCGAGAGGGGGCCCTCCTATAATTCACCCCTCCACTTT
TRBJ1-2,.,TRBV24-1,.,CATSGRGANYGYTF,TGTGCCACCAGTGGACGTGGGGCGAACTATGGCTACACCTTC
TRBJ2-7,.,TRBV3-1/TRBV3-2,TRBD1,CASSQDWTGLYEQYF,TGTGCCAGCAGCCAAGACTGGACAGGGCTCTACGAGCAGTACTTC
TRBJ2-3,.,TRBV7-2,TRBD2,CASSLASGAPDTQYF,TGTGCCAGCAGCTTGGCTAGCGGGGCCCCAGATACGCAGTATTTT
TRBJ2-5,.,TRBV5-1,.,CASRRAAQYQETQYF,TGCGCCAGCAGACGAGCGGCCCAGTACCAAGAGACCCAGTACTTC
TRBJ1-5,few,TRBV9,.,CASSSGAGQPQHF,TGTGCCAGCAGCAGTGGGGCAGGTCAGCCCCAGCATTTT
TRBJ2-7,.,TRBV11-3,TRBD1,CASSLGPGQTYEQYF,TGTGCCAGCAGCTTAGGGCCGGGACAGACCTACGAGCAGTACTTC
TRBJ1-5,.,TRBV6-2/TRBV6-3,.,CASSYPSNDQPQHF,TGTGCCAGCAGTTACCCGAGTAACGATCAGCCCCAGCATTTT
TRBJ1-2,.,TRBV11-2,.,CASSPFPDSYGYTF,TGTGCCAGCAGCCCCTTCCCGGACAGCTATGGCTACACCTTC
TRBJ2-3,.,TRBV5-1,TRBD1,CASHDRGRTDTQYF,TGCGCCAGCCATGACAGGGGGCGAACAGATACGCAGTATTTT
TRBJ2-7,.,TRBV10-1,TRBD1,CASSKPKERQGSTRLWIKYEQYF,TGCGCCAGCAGCAAGCCCAAAGAAAGACAGGGAAGTACAAGGTTGTGGATTAAATACGAGCAGTACTTC
TRBJ2-1,.,TRBV7-3,TRBD1,CASSLTRDRVFEQFF,TGTGCCAGCAGCTTAACGCGGGACAGGGTTTTTGAGCAGTTCTTC